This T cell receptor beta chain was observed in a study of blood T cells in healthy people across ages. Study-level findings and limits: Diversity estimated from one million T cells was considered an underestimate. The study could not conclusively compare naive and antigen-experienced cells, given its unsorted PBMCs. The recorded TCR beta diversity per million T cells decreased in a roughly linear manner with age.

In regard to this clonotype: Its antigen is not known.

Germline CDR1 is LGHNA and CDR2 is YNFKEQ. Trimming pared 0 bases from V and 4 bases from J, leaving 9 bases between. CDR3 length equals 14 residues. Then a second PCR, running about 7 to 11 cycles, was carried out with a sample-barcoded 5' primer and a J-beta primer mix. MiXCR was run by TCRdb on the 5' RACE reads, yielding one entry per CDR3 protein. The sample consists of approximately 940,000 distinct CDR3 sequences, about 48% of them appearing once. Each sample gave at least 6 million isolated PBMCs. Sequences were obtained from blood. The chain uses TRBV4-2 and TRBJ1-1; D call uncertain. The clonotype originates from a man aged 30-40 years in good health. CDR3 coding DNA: TGTGCCAGCAGCCAAGATGAGGGTTCCACTGAAGCTTTCTTT. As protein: CASSQDEGSTEAFF.